Below are 26 T cell receptor beta chains sequenced from a single sample in a study of blood T cell repertoires in COVID-19. Sequencing used immunoSEQ multiplex PCR; TCRdb keeps in-frame clones, though not all of them. The sample yields 300,000 to 400,000 clones, about 82% seen once. The sample was peripheral blood. The receptors shown here come from a human donor in a cohort sampled during active COVID-19.

This chain joins TRBV5-1 and TRBJ2-7, with a possible D match to TRBD1 (5 bases). The germline V and J ends were trimmed by 0 bases and 2 bases, with 6 bases remaining between them. Germline assignment: CDR1 SGHRS and CDR2 YFSETQ. The CDR3 is made up of 13 amino acids. CDR3 sequence (DNA): TGCGCCAGCAGCTTGGGGGGCCCCTACGAGCAGTACTTC. Translation: CASSLGGPYEQYF.

V and J are TRBV12-5 and TRBJ2-2, with 10 bases identical to TRBD1. CDR3 length equals 16 residues. V was clipped by 2 bases and J by 3 bases; unmatched bases: 3. Germline V gives CDR1 LGHNT, CDR2 FRNRAP. This chain's CDR3 is CASGLPDRGYTGELFF. The CDR3 coding sequence is TGTGCTAGTGGTTTGCCGGACAGGGGGTACACCGGGGAGCTGTTTTTT. Looking up the rest from reference TRBV12-5 and TRBJ2-2 gives the full variable domain: DARVTQTPRHKVTEMGQEVTMRCQPILGHNTVFWYRQTMMQGLELLAYFRNRAPLDDSGMPKDRFSAEMPDATLATLKIQPSEPRDSAVYFCASGLPDRGYTGELFFGEGSRLTVL.

The CDR3 DNA reads as TGTGCCTGGAGTGGCCAGGGGGCGGGGAATGAAAAACTGTTTTTT. It codes for CAWSGQGAGNEKLFF. The rearrangement uses TRBV30 and TRBJ1-4; 8 bases agree with TRBD1. The V and J ends lost 1 base and 5 bases, in that order; junction bases with no gene match: 6. The CDR3 is 15 residues long. Germline V CDR1 and CDR2: GTSNPN, SVGIG (reference sequence).

The V and J genes are TRBV10-3 and TRBJ1-2; 8 bases align to TRBD1. The CDR3 sequence is 15 residues long. With V trimmed by 6 bases and J by 4 bases, 10 bases remained unmatched. Germline V gene sequence: CDR1 ENHRY, CDR2 SYGVKD. The CDR3 protein is CAIRPMTGVGYGYTF. CDR3 nucleotides: TGTGCCATCAGACCAATGACAGGGGTTGGCTATGGCTACACCTTC.

Concerning this clone: Other DNA sequences from this sample encode an identical CDR3 as well. This chain connects TRBV6-5 to TRBJ2-3; the D gene is possibly TRBD1 (6 bases). Germline CDR1 is MNHEY and CDR2 is SVGAGI. The CDR3 totals 14 residues. The ends were cut back, 4 bases at V and 2 bases at J, with 10 bases in the middle. CDR3 nucleotide sequence: TGTGCCAGCAGTTCAGGGGATTCCACAGATACGCAGTATTTT. This encodes CASSSGDSTDTQYF.

The chain is built from TRBV11-2 and TRBJ2-7, with a tentative D call TRBD1 (6 bases). Germline CDR1 and CDR2: SGHAT and FQNNGV. Trimming stripped 1 base from V and 0 bases from J, with 7 bases between. The CDR3 runs 14 residues. CDR3 region: CASSLGTVSYEQYF. The CDR3 DNA is TGTGCCAGCAGCTTAGGGACAGTCTCCTACGAGCAGTACTTC.

This chain joins TRBV25-1 and TRBJ1-1; possible D gene TRBD1, 6 bases. Deletions cut 6 bases from V and 10 bases from J, with 21 bases between. The CDR3 has 14 amino acids. Germline CDR1 reads MGHDK; CDR2 reads SYGVNS. The CDR3 DNA is TGTGCCAGCAGCCGTACAGGGACGGGTCTTGGAGCTTTCTTT. Translated, it gives CASSRTGTGLGAFF.

V gene TRBV5-4 combines with J gene TRBJ1-6; perhaps TRBD1 as D (6 bases). The germline V gene has CDR1 SGHNT and CDR2 YYREEE (reference sequence). Trimming stripped 4 bases from V and 14 bases from J, with 25 bases between. There are 16 residues in the CDR3. CDR3 coding DNA: TGTGCCAGCAGCCTGGAGGGGGACCGCAGGATCAGCACCCTCCACTTT. Protein: CASSLEGDRRISTLHF.

This rearrangement joins TRBV12-5 to TRBJ1-6, with 7 nucleotides matching TRBD1. The length of the CDR3 is 18 residues. The V gene end was trimmed by 1 base and the J gene end by 10 bases; junction bases not matched to a gene: 16. Germline V gene data show CDR1 as LGHNT and CDR2 as FRNRAP. The CDR3 DNA is TGTGCTAGTGGTTTGGCGCCTCCGACAGGGCCGCTGAAATCACCCCTCCACTTT. It yields the protein CASGLAPPTGPLKSPLHF.

This chain joins TRBV6-1 and TRBJ2-5, with 8 bases that match TRBD2. The CDR3 totals 16 residues. V shed 0 bases, J shed 4 bases, and the junction held 7 bases outside the gene matches. Per germline, CDR1 MNHNS and CDR2 SASEGT. The CDR3 sequence: CASSEARKGLGETQYF. The CDR3 DNA is TGTGCCAGCAGTGAAGCGAGAAAGGGACTAGGAGAGACCCAGTACTTC.

J is TRBJ1-5 and V is TRBV30; D is uncertain. This CDR3 contains 13 residues. Trimming pared 0 bases from V and 6 bases from J, leaving 9 bases between. The germline CDR1 and CDR2 sequences are GTSNPN and SVGIG (reference sequence). The CDR3 sequence: CAWSVGGRQPQHF. The DNA for the CDR3 is TGTGCCTGGAGTGTGGGAGGTCGTCAGCCCCAGCATTTT.

The chain carries TRBV5-6 and TRBJ2-5; a weak D match, TRBD1 (5 bases). The CDR3 consists of 11 residues. Trimming took 6 bases from V and 5 from J, leaving 8 bases between them. Germline assignment: CDR1 SGHDT and CDR2 YYEEEE. In DNA form, the CDR3 reads TGTGCCAGCACTGCAGGGGAGACCCAGTACTTC. Protein product: CASTAGETQYF.

The V and J genes are TRBV5-5 and TRBJ1-6; tentatively, D is TRBD1 (6 bases). V was shortened by 1 base and J by 7 bases, with 15 bases between the two germline ends. CDR3 length equals 16 residues. Germline V gives CDR1 SGHKS, CDR2 YYEKEE (reference sequence). The CDR3 region has the DNA TGTGCCAGCAGCTTGCGACAGGAGGTCTCGAATTCACCCCTCCACTTT. Its translation: CASSLRQEVSNSPLHF.

The chain is built from TRBV28 and TRBJ1-2, with TRBD1 identical over 8 bases. This CDR3 has 15 amino acids. CDR1 and CDR2 (germline): MDHEN, SYDVKM. With V trimmed by 6 bases and J by 8 bases, 14 bases remained unmatched. The CDR3 DNA reads as TGTGCCAGCAGCCGTTGGACAGGGAAGGCGGGAGGCTACACCTTC. It codes for CASSRWTGKAGGYTF.

The chain combines TRBV18 with TRBJ1-5; D may be TRBD1 (5 bases). CDR1 and CDR2 (germline): KGHSH, LQKENI. The CDR3 contains 15 residues. Trimming shortened V by 6 bases and J by 0 bases, and 12 bases separated the two germline ends. Written as DNA, the CDR3 is TGTGCCAGCTCGCCCTCAGGGAATAGCAATCAGCCCCAGCATTTT. The encoded protein is CASSPSGNSNQPQHF.

The chain links TRBV7-8 to TRBJ1-5; D is undetermined. The V end was cut by 5 bases, the J end by 4 bases, with 21 bases between. CDR3 length: 17 residues. Germline CDR1 is SGHVS and CDR2 is FQNEAQ. CDR3 sequence reads: CASSRITRRALNQPQHF. In DNA form, the CDR3 reads TGTGCCAGCAGCCGTATTACCAGGAGGGCGCTTAATCAGCCCCAGCATTTT.

The V and J genes are TRBV6-5 and TRBJ2-3; 14 nucleotides match TRBD2. This CDR3 is built from 15 residues. Germline V lookup: CDR1 MNHEY, CDR2 SVGAGI. V was clipped by 8 bases and J by 8 bases; unmatched bases: 9. As DNA, the CDR3 is TGTGCCAGCGCGGGACTAGCGGGGGATCTAGGTACGCAGTATTTT. Its translation: CASAGLAGDLGTQYF.

The rearrangement links TRBV6-1 to TRBJ1-5, with D hard to call. With 2 bases removed from V and 9 bases from J, the gap between germline ends came to 11 bases. The CDR3 contains 13 residues. The V gene's germline CDR1 is MNHNS and CDR2 SASEGT. As DNA, the CDR3 is TGTGCCAGCAGTGAACCGGGAGCGGGGCCCCAGCATTTT. Residues: CASSEPGAGPQHF.

The rearrangement links TRBV27 to TRBJ1-2; D may be TRBD1 (6 bases). Germline CDR1 is MNHEY and CDR2 is SMNVEV (reference sequence). There are 17 residues in the CDR3. Between the trimmed V and J ends, which lost 5 bases and 2 bases, there was a span of 21 bases. CDR3 DNA: TGTGCCAGCAGTCCTCGGGACACATTGTACTTAAACTATGGCTACACCTTC. It is translated as CASSPRDTLYLNYGYTF.

V gene TRBV5-8 combines with J gene TRBJ2-6; 8 nucleotides agree with TRBD1. Per germline, CDR1 SGHTS and CDR2 YDEGEE. After removal of 4 bases from V and 1 base from J, the junction contained 10 bases not matched to a gene. The CDR3 runs to 18 residues. The CDR3 region has the DNA TGTGCCAGCAGCCCCCGAGGACAGGGTCGGTCTGGGGCCAACGTCCTGACTTTC. This translates into CASSPRGQGRSGANVLTF.

This chain connects TRBV30 to TRBJ1-5, with TRBD1 as a possible D gene (5 bases). Trimming shortened V by 2 bases and J by 6 bases, and 11 bases separated the two germline ends. CDR3 size: 13 residues. Germline values: CDR1 GTSNPN, CDR2 SVGIG (reference sequence). The CDR3 here is CAWSSGLGQPQHF. As DNA, the CDR3 is TGTGCCTGGAGTTCAGGGCTCGGTCAGCCCCAGCATTTT.

The V gene is TRBV30, the J gene TRBJ1-2; 8 bases map to TRBD1. Looked up from germline, CDR1 is GTSNPN and CDR2 is SVGIG (reference sequence). V trimming: 2 bases; J trimming: 7 bases; junction bases outside the gene matches: 6. CDR3 length equals 13 residues. The CDR3 DNA is TGTGCCTGGAGTCCGACAGGGGTGGGTGGCTACACCTTC. This sequence encodes CAWSPTGVGGYTF.

This clone was detected only once. The chain joins TRBV5-4 to TRBJ2-1; 13 bases match TRBD2. The CDR3 is 19 amino acids. V gave up 6 bases and J gave up 0 bases; unmatched junction bases: 12. The germline V gene encodes CDR1 SGHNT and CDR2 YYREEE (reference sequence). The CDR3, as DNA: TGTGCCAGCACCCCGGGGACTAGCGGGGCCCTAAGCTCCTACAATGAGCAGTTCTTC. It encodes CASTPGTSGALSSYNEQFF.

The rearrangement uses TRBV5-1 and TRBJ2-1, with unresolved D. V lost 3 bases, J lost 6 bases, and 7 bases lay in between. Germline lookup yields CDR1 SGHRS and CDR2 YFSETQ. The CDR3 is 12 residues long. CDR3 region: CASSYYGNEQFF. In nucleotides, the CDR3 is TGCGCCAGCAGCTACTATGGCAATGAGCAGTTCTTC.

The V gene is TRBV5-6, the J gene TRBJ2-2, with 11 nucleotides matching TRBD1. The CDR3 sequence is 15 residues long. CDR1 is SGHDT, CDR2 YYEEEE, per germline. Losses at the gene ends were 6 bases for V and 6 bases for J; bases not matched to a gene: 7. Written as DNA, the CDR3 is TGTGCCAGCACCGTACCGGGACAGGGGGCCGGGGAGCTGTTTTTT. It specifies CASTVPGQGAGELFF.

The chain links TRBV10-3 to TRBJ1-1; 10 nucleotides agree with TRBD1. V was clipped by 5 bases and J by 6 bases; unmatched bases: 6. From germline, CDR1 is ENHRY and CDR2 SYGVKD. This CDR3 has 14 residues. CDR3 sequence reads: CAISKGQGVPEAFF. The CDR3 DNA reads as TGTGCCATCAGTAAAGGACAGGGGGTTCCTGAAGCTTTCTTT.